This TCR beta chain was identified in a study of T cells expressing NK-cell markers. For the study at large: Repertoire data for TCR beta were derived from sorted T cells (CD3+CD56+NKG2C+, CD3+CD56+NKG2C- and CD3+CD56-NKG2C+). Regarding the study as a whole: NKG2C+ dominant clonotypes from 5 to 7 donors made up about 1.0-8% of CD8+ T cells. Expanded NKG2C+ T cell clones had unclear HCMV specificity.

The CDR3 totals 20 residues. Per germline, CDR1 KGHDR and CDR2 SFDVKD. TCR beta cDNA was made by 5'RACE template switching with UMIs. TCRdb re-called the 5' RACE reads and shows each CDR3 protein once, DNA omitted. This sample contains 500,000 to 600,000 distinct CDR3 sequences. A note on this clonotype: Its target is unknown.

J is TRBJ2-3 and V is TRBV24-1; the TCRdb call, TRBD2, lacks DNA for checking. Source material: blood T cells: a sorted CD56 or NKG2C T cell subset, CD4+ or CD8+ T cells, or bulk PBMC T cells (not recorded which). The TCR was taken from a young man in good health. CDR3 residues: CATSDFGQGTSEAGTYTQYF.